This TCR beta chain emerged from a study of early T cells in non-severe SARS-CoV-2 infection. Across the whole study: Chains were unpaired, as sequencing was done on bulk RNA from unsorted whole blood. Study findings and constraints: Sequences matched to VDJdb favored anti-spike CD8 responses, while private and CD4 specificities were missed.

Individual cDNA molecules were tagged with unique molecular identifiers, the study reported. In TCRdb, the 5' RACE reads were re-called with MiXCR into one record per CDR3 protein. The data show over 25,000 distinct CDR3 sequences, roughly 5% seen once. The germline V gene encodes CDR1 MNHEY and CDR2 SVGAGI. Trimming took off 0 bases at V and 4 bases at J, with 9 bases between the two ends. The CDR3 spans 14 residues. The table lists this clonotype with many counts. Its antigen is not identified. This chain links TRBV6-5 with TRBJ1-2; unclear D gene. This clonotype was obtained from an adult who was a healthcare worker with PCR-confirmed SARS-CoV-2 infection or an uninfected control (not recorded which). The sample consisted of whole blood. CDR3 region: CASSYSQNFYGYTF. The CDR3 DNA follows: TGTGCCAGCAGTTACTCGCAGAACTTCTATGGCTACACCTTC.